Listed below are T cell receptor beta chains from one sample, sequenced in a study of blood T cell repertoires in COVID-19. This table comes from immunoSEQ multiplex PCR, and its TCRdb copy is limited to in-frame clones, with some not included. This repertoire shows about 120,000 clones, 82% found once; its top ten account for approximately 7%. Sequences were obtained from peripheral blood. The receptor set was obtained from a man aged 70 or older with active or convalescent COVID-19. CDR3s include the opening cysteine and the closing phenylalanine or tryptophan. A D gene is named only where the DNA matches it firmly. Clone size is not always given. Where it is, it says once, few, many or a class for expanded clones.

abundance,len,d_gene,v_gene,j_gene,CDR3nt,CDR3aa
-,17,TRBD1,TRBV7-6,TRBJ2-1,TGTGCCAGCAGCCAAATAGGGACAGGCCCCATCTACAATGAGCAGTTCTTC,CASSQIGTGPIYNEQFF
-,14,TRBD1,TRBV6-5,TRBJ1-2,TGTGCCAGCAGCGCGGGACAGACTACCTATAGCTACACCTTC,CASSAGQTTYSYTF
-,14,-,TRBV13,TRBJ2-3,TGTGCCAGCAGCTTAGGGTCGGTGCGGCCCCCGCAGTATTTT,CASSLGSVRPPQYF
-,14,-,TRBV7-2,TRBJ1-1,TGTGCCAGCAGCTTCCAGCCCCGGGACACTGAAGCTTTCTTT,CASSFQPRDTEAFF
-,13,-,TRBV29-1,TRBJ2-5,TGCAGCGTCCGGGGAGCGGCCGAAGAGACCCAGTACTTC,CSVRGAAEETQYF
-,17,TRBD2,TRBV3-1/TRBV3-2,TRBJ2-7,TGTGCCAGCAGCAAATATCCCAGGGCTAGCGGCACCTACGAGCAGTACTTC,CASSKYPRASGTYEQYF
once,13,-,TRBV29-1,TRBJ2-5,TGCAGCGTTGAGCCAGGGTGGCAAGAGACCCAGTACTTC,CSVEPGWQETQYF
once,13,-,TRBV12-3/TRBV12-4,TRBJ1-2,TGTGCCAGCAGTTTGGGACAAAACTATGGCTACACCTTC,CASSLGQNYGYTF
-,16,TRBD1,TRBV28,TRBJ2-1,TGTGCCAGCAGTTGGGCCGGGACAGGGGGCAAAGGCGAGCAGTTCTTC,CASSWAGTGGKGEQFF
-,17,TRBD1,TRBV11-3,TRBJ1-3,TGTGCCAGCAGCTTAGTGCCTGACAGGGGGCGCGGAAACACCATATATTTT,CASSLVPDRGRGNTIYF
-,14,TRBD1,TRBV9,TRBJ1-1,TGTGCCAGCAACTCGGGACAGATGAACACTGAAGCTTTCTTT,CASNSGQMNTEAFF
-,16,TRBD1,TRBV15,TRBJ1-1,TGTGCCACCAGCAGAGATCCGGGACAGCTAAACACTGAAGCTTTCTTT,CATSRDPGQLNTEAFF
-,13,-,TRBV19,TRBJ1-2,TGTGCCAGTAGGGCGGCCAGGGACTATGGCTACACCTTC,CASRAARDYGYTF
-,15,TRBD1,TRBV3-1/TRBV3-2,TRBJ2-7,TGTGCCAGCAGCCTATCACAGGGGGCGCACGGCGAGCAGTACTTC,CASSLSQGAHGEQYF
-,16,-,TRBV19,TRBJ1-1,TGTGCCAGTAGTCCCTCTTCGGCGGGGTTAGGCACTGAAGCTTTCTTT,CASSPSSAGLGTEAFF
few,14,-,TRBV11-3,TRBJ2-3,TGTGCCAGCAGCTCCTATGAGGGAGCCGATACGCAGTATTTT,CASSSYEGADTQYF
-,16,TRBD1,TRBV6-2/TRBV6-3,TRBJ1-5,TGTGCCAGCAGTGCCTCCGGGACAGGGAAGAATCAGCCCCAGCATTTT,CASSASGTGKNQPQHF
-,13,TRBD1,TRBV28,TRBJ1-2,TGTGCCAGCAGTTTGACAGGGATCTATGGCTACACCTTC,CASSLTGIYGYTF
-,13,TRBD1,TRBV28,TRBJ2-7,TGTGCCAGCAGCGGACAGGAAACCTACGAGCAGTACTTC,CASSGQETYEQYF
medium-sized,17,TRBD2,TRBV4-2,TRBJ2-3,TGTGCCAGCAGCCAAACCGGACTAGCGGGAGTATGGGATACGCAGTATTTT,CASSQTGLAGVWDTQYF
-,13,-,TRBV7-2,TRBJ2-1,TGTGCCAGCAGCTTTCCCCGCCAGAATGAGCAGTTCTTC,CASSFPRQNEQFF
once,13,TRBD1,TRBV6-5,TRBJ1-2,TGTGCCAGCACAGCGACAGGGTTTTATGGCTACACCTTC,CASTATGFYGYTF
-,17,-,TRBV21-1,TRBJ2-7,TGTGCCAGCAGCAAAGTAATATCAGGGTGGAAACTCTACGAGCAGTACTTC,CASSKVISGWKLYEQYF
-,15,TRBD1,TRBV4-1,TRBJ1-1,TGCGCCAGCAGCCGGGACCAGGGGGCGGGGACTGAAGCTTTCTTT,CASSRDQGAGTEAFF
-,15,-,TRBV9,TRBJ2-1,TGTGCCAGCAGCGTAGAGGGGTCCCCCTACAATGAGCAGTTCTTC,CASSVEGSPYNEQFF